This TCR beta chain derives from a study of cytomegalovirus exposure and HLA in healthy donors. The PCR had 60 Vbeta and 13 Jbeta primers. TCRdb's table, derived via immunoSEQ multiplex PCR, lists solely in-frame clones and lacks some. The repertoire includes roughly 120,000 clones, 60% to 80% of them detected once, and roughly 8.7% sits in the top ten. In nominal health when sampled, donors likely had unrecorded immune exposures nonetheless. Study-level findings and limits: Across all donors, roughly uniform sequencing depth was an assumption of the presence/absence analyses. Later work associated around 18,000 TCR beta sequences with HLA alleles at 0.05 false discovery rate. Cytomegalovirus status, reportedly, was diagnosed with high specificity and sensitivity by the classifier.

Of note for this clone: Antigen unknown.

With 3 bases clipped from V and 8 bases from J, the junction kept 3 bases outside the gene matches. Germline V CDR1 and CDR2: SEHNR, FQNEAQ (reference sequence). The length of the CDR3 is 14 residues. The chain uses TRBV7-9 and TRBJ1-4; 10 bases match TRBD1. The TCR originated in a man aged 18 to 35 in good health and CMV-seropositive. The specimen sequenced was PBMCs. The CDR3 reads CASSLTGGNEKLFF. As DNA, the CDR3 is TGTGCCAGCAGCTTGACAGGGGGCAACGAAAAACTGTTTTTT.